The sequence of this T cell receptor (beta chain) was determined in a study of blood T cell repertoires in COVID-19. Study-level information: Donors in the United States, Italy and Spain gave samples during acute or convalescent COVID-19. The cDNA or gDNA used as material had been derived from T cells, B-cell-depleted T cells, or PBMCs.

This CDR3 comprises 16 residues. CDR1 is PRHDT and CDR2 is FYEKMQ in the germline V gene (reference sequence). With 3 bases clipped from V and 5 bases from J, the junction kept 5 bases outside the gene matches. In the authors' workflow: The authors estimated nucleated cell counts from reference gene primer amplification. Produced via immunoSEQ multiplex PCR; TCRdb's table is partial and in-frame only. V and J calls and clone size are copied from that table; D and trimming were computed from the DNA. The table records around 250,000 clones, roughly 85% of them present only once. This clone was counted a single time.

The gene calls are TRBV13 and TRBJ1-5, with 12 bases aligning to TRBD1. The sequencing input was peripheral blood. This clonotype originated in a woman younger than 35 with acute or convalescent COVID-19. The CDR3 protein is CASSFRDRGRDQPQHF. CDR3 in DNA: TGTGCCAGCAGCTTCCGGGACAGGGGGCGCGATCAGCCCCAGCATTTT.